This entry concerns a single TCR beta chain. Here immunoSEQ multiplex PCR was the method, and the copy in TCRdb shows in-frame clones only, minus some. Of 80,000 or so clones detected, 91% appear once; the ten largest clones hold 17%. J was trimmed by 2 bases and V by 4 bases; bases with no gene match: 16. The CDR3 covers 19 residues. Germline values: CDR1 LGHDT, CDR2 YNNKEL (reference sequence). This record belongs to a study of control samples from healthy donors and cancer patients. Sequences were obtained from blood. The chain is built from TRBV3-1 (or the pseudogene TRBV3-2) and TRBJ2-2; TRBD1 matches at 7 bases. The sequence came from a man between 45 and 60 years old in good health. The DNA of the CDR3 is TGTGCCAGCAGCCGGCAAAACGGATTCGACAGGGACAACACCGGGGAGCTGTTTTTT. Its translation: CASSRQNGFDRDNTGELFF.